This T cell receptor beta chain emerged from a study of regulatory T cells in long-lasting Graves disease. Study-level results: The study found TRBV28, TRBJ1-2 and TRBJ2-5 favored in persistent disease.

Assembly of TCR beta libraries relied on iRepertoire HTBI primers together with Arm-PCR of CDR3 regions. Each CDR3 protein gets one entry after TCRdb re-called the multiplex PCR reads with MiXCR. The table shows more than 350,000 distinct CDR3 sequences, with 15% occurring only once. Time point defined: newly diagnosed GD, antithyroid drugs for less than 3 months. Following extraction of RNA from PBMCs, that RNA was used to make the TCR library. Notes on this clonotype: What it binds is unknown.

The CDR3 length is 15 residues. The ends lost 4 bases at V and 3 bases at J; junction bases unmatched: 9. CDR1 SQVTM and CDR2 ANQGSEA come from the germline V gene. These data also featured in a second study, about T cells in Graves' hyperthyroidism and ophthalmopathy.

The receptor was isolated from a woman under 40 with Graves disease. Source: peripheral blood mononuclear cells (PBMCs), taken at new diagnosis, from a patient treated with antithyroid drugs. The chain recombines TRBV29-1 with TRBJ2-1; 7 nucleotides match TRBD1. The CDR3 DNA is TGCAGCGTTGGAGGAACAGGGGCCCACTACAATGAGCAGTTCTTC. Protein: CSVGGTGAHYNEQFF.